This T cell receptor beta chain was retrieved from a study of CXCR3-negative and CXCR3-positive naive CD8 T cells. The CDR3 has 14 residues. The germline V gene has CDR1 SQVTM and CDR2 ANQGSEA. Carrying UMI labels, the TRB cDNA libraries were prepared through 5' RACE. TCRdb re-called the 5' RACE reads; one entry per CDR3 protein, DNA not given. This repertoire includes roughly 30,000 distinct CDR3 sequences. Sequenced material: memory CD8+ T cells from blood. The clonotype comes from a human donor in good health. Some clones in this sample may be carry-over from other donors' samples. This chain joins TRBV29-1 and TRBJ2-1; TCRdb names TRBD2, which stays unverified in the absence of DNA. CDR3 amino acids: CSVETPEAYNEQFF.